The 25 T cell receptor beta chains given below trace back to one sample, sequenced in a study of T cell repertoires in cytomegalovirus infection. TCRdb independently ran MiXCR on the reads; one entry per CDR3 protein. Of 450,000 to 600,000 distinct CDR3 sequences in the sample, about two fifths were seen once. These receptors are not linked to any known antigen. This specimen was cultured PBMCs, taken from culture after CMV antigen stimulation. The receptors derive from a human donor in good health (CMV status not recorded). Some clones in this sample may be carry-over from other donors' samples.

The chain recombines TRBV7-2 with TRBJ2-5; 9 bases match TRBD2. Germline V lookup: CDR1 SGHTA, CDR2 FQGNSA. V trimming: 5 bases; J trimming: 2 bases; junction bases outside the gene matches: 9. The CDR3 is 16 residues long. CDR3 coding DNA: TGTGCCAGCAGCCCCCTTGGCGCGGGAGGGCAAGAGACCCAGTACTTC. Protein: CASSPLGAGGQETQYF.

J is TRBJ2-1 and V is TRBV7-9; the match to TRBD2 covers 9 bases. The junction had 8 bases not matched to a gene; V was cut back by 6 bases and J by 8 bases. CDR1 and CDR2 from the germline V gene are SEHNR and FQNEAQ (reference sequence). The CDR3 is 14 residues long. The DNA for the CDR3 is TGTGCCAGCAGTGCGTGGGCGGGAGGGTATGAGCAGTTCTTC. This translates into CASSAWAGGYEQFF.

The rearrangement joins TRBV12-3 or TRBV12-4 to TRBJ2-1; D perhaps matches TRBD2 (5 bases). The CDR3 length is 14 residues. V was shortened by 4 bases and J by 5 bases, with 12 bases between the two germline ends. The CDR3 sequence: CASSSQLVDNEQFF. The CDR3 DNA is TGTGCCAGCAGTTCCCAACTAGTAGACAATGAGCAGTTCTTC.

The gene calls are TRBV15 and TRBJ1-5; tentatively, D is TRBD1 (5 bases). This CDR3 comprises 13 residues. Germline CDR1 and CDR2: LNHNV and YYDKDF (reference sequence). Trimming removed 0 bases at V and 8 bases at J, with 8 bases between. CDR3 region: CATSRDQGEPQHF. Written as DNA, the CDR3 is TGTGCCACCAGCAGAGATCAAGGGGAGCCCCAGCATTTT.

The J gene is TRBJ1-1, the V gene TRBV29-1; TRBD1 agrees at 8 bases. V shed 0 bases and J 6 bases; nucleotides not matched to a gene: 6. This CDR3 is 14 amino acids long. Germline V lookup: CDR1 SQVTM, CDR2 ANQGSEA. This CDR3 reads CSVEDVTGVSEAFF. For the CDR3, the DNA is TGCAGCGTTGAAGATGTGACAGGGGTCTCTGAAGCTTTCTTT.

The gene calls are TRBV5-1 and TRBJ2-7; 7 positions match TRBD1. The CDR3 totals 17 residues. Germline V gene sequence: CDR1 SGHRS, CDR2 YFSETQ. V lost 1 base, J lost 2 bases, and 12 bases stayed unmatched. The CDR3 is CASSLNSEGTAAYEQYF. In nucleotides, the CDR3 is TGCGCCAGCAGCTTGAACTCCGAGGGGACAGCCGCCTACGAGCAGTACTTC.

This clonotype was seen more than once but under ten times. The chain is built from TRBV20-1 and TRBJ1-1, with 7 bases identical to TRBD1. V was pared by 1 base and J by 1 base, with 3 bases of the junction left unmatched. CDR3 length: 14 residues. Germline CDR1 is DFQATT and CDR2 is SNEGSKA (reference sequence). The CDR3 region is CSARGQGGNTEAFF. The CDR3 DNA follows: TGCAGTGCTAGAGGACAGGGTGGGAACACTGAAGCTTTCTTT.

This clonotype has more than one count but fewer than ten. The chain couples TRBV7-2 to TRBJ1-6; no clear D gene. Trimming pared 2 bases from V and 5 bases from J, leaving 10 bases between. Germline V gene sequence: CDR1 SGHTA, CDR2 FQGNSA. The CDR3 has 15 amino acids. This CDR3 is CASSLLDLDNSPLHF. Written as DNA, the CDR3 is TGTGCCAGCAGCTTACTAGATCTGGATAATTCACCCCTCCACTTT.

In this sample, this clonotype turned up a few times. The rearrangement joins TRBV11-2 to TRBJ2-7; 10 bases are a match to TRBD2. Unmatched junction bases numbered 9, after V lost 5 bases and J lost 2 bases. CDR1 and CDR2 from the germline V gene are SGHAT and FQNNGV. The CDR3 totals 16 residues. The CDR3 region has the DNA TGTGCCAGCAGCCGCCTCGGACTAGCGGTTCCCTACGAGCAGTACTTC. Protein product: CASSRLGLAVPYEQYF.

Comment on this clonotype: The CDR3 does not close with the conserved phenylalanine or tryptophan, likely indicating a read error. The chain joins TRBV12-3 or TRBV12-4 to TRBJ2-1, with 12 bases fitting TRBD2. The junction had 8 bases not matched to a gene; V was cut back by 1 base and J by 4 bases. This CDR3 has 18 residues. The CDR3 nucleotides are TGTGCCAGCAGTTTAGATAGACTAGCGGGAGATTTATACAATGAGCAGTTCCTC. Protein sequence: CASSLDRLAGDLYNEQFL.

The table lists this clonotype with a few counts. This rearrangement joins TRBV5-1 to TRBJ2-2; D is tentatively TRBD1 or TRBD2 (5 bases each). Germline assignment: CDR1 SGHRS and CDR2 YFSETQ. This CDR3 is built from 16 residues. Trimming pared 0 bases from V and 0 bases from J, leaving 9 bases between. The CDR3 loop reads CASSLGGAPNTGELFF. As DNA, the CDR3 is TGCGCCAGCAGCTTGGGAGGGGCCCCGAACACCGGGGAGCTGTTTTTT.

The CDR3, as DNA: TGTGCCAGCAGCCCACGACTAGCGGGGTCGACTAGCACAGATACGCAGTATTTT. Amino acids: CASSPRLAGSTSTDTQYF. The V and J genes are TRBV7-6 and TRBJ2-3; TRBD2 matches at 11 bases. Germline CDR1 reads SGHVS; CDR2 reads FNYEAQ. With V trimmed by 5 bases and J by 0 bases, 10 bases remained unmatched. This CDR3 spans 18 amino acids.

CDR3 protein: CSVPAGSSYNEQFF. CDR3 DNA sequence: TGCAGCGTTCCAGCGGGAAGCTCCTACAATGAGCAGTTCTTC. The J gene is TRBJ2-1, the V gene TRBV29-1, with TRBD2 identical over 7 bases. In germline, CDR1 is SQVTM, CDR2 ANQGSEA. Unmatched junction bases numbered 4, after V lost 5 bases and J lost 0 bases. The CDR3 spans 14 residues.

The gene calls are TRBV4-3 and TRBJ2-7; either TRBD1 or TRBD2 may fit D (5 bases each). With 2 bases removed from V and 3 bases from J, the gap between germline ends came to 11 bases. In germline, CDR1 is LGHNA, CDR2 YSLEER. CDR3 length: 14 amino acids. The CDR3 is CASSQLRGDYEQYF. CDR3 nucleotides: TGCGCCAGCAGCCAACTCCGGGGCGACTACGAGCAGTACTTC.

The V call is TRBV6-5, the J call TRBJ2-7, with 7 bases that match TRBD1. Trimming at V came to 5 bases and at J to 2 bases, leaving 6 bases not matched to a gene. This CDR3 has 14 amino acids. The germline gives CDR1 MNHEY, CDR2 SVGAGI. The CDR3 loop is CASSPGQDPYEQYF. DNA for the CDR3: TGTGCCAGCAGTCCCGGACAGGACCCCTACGAGCAGTACTTC.

The V and J genes are TRBV4-1 and TRBJ2-1; 7 bases line up with TRBD2. Trimming removed 1 base from V and 8 bases from J; junction bases left unmatched: 17. The CDR3 totals 18 residues. CDR1 MGHRA and CDR2 YSYEKL come from the germline V gene. Written as DNA, the CDR3 is TGCGCCAGCAGCCAAGTAATAGTAGCCCTAGCGGAGGGCGATGAGCAGTTCTTC. Translated, it gives CASSQVIVALAEGDEQFF.

The rearrangement joins TRBV28 to TRBJ1-4; no clear D. This CDR3 has 14 residues. The germline CDR1 and CDR2 sequences are MDHEN and SYDVKM. Between the trimmed V and J ends, which lost 3 bases and 7 bases, there was a span of 12 bases. The CDR3 sequence: CASSLARGSEKLFF. The CDR3 DNA sequence: TGTGCCAGCAGTTTGGCTCGTGGAAGTGAAAAACTGTTTTTT.

At least ten counts were recorded for this clonotype. The chain links TRBV7-8 to TRBJ2-3, with TRBD2 matching over 8 bases. CDR3 size: 16 residues. Germline CDR1 SGHVS, CDR2 FQNEAQ. The V and J ends lost 0 bases and 5 bases, in that order; junction bases with no gene match: 7. CDR3 protein: CASSLALAGGGDTQYF. The DNA of the CDR3 is TGTGCCAGCAGCTTAGCGCTGGCGGGGGGTGGAGATACGCAGTATTTT.

V is TRBV15 and J is TRBJ1-1; D gene ambiguous. This CDR3 has 13 amino acids. Germline CDR1 LNHNV, CDR2 YYDKDF (reference sequence). The germline V and J ends were trimmed by 1 base and 8 bases, with 11 bases remaining between them. CDR3 coding DNA: TGTGCCACCAGCAGAGTCGAGGGAGCGGAAGCTTTCTTT. This gives the protein CATSRVEGAEAFF.

The rearrangement joins TRBV28 to TRBJ2-1, with TRBD2 identical over 12 bases. The CDR3 has 13 residues. V lost 11 bases, J lost 5 bases, and 4 bases stayed unmatched. Germline values: CDR1 MDHEN, CDR2 SYDVKM. The CDR3 DNA follows: TGTGCCGGCCGACTAGCGGGGGACAATGAGCAGTTCTTC. Its protein is CAGRLAGDNEQFF. Using reference TRBV28 and TRBJ2-1 for the parts outside the CDR3, the full variable domain is DVKVTQSSRYLVKRTGEKVFLECVQDMDHENMFWYRQDPGLGLRLIYFSYDVKMKEKGDIPEGYSVSREKKERFSLILESASTNQTSMYLCAGRLAGDNEQFFGPGTRLTVL.

The rearrangement links TRBV6-6 to TRBJ2-7; 12 bases match TRBD2. This CDR3 spans 16 amino acids. The V gene's germline CDR1 is MNHNY and CDR2 SVGAGI (reference sequence). V was pared by 10 bases and J by 2 bases, with 12 bases of the junction left unmatched. CDR3 region: CATGLAGSRWTYEQYF. CDR3 DNA sequence: TGTGCCACGGGACTAGCGGGCTCCCGCTGGACCTACGAGCAGTACTTC.

V usage is TRBV4-2 and J usage is TRBJ1-6; the D gene is possibly TRBD1 (5 bases). The CDR3 sequence is 17 residues long. Trimming removed 1 base at V and 0 bases at J, with 10 bases between. Germline V gives CDR1 LGHNA, CDR2 YNFKEQ. The CDR3 DNA follows: TGTGCCAGCAGCCAAGCACGGGGGAGCTCCTATAATTCACCCCTCCACTTT. Protein product: CASSQARGSSYNSPLHF.

In this sample, this clonotype turned up a few times. V and J are TRBV12-3 or TRBV12-4 and TRBJ2-3; D gene unclear. Trimming took 5 bases from V and 4 from J, leaving 10 bases between them. CDR3 length equals 13 residues. The CDR3 spells CASSLSMSDTQYF. CDR3 DNA: TGTGCCAGCAGTCTTTCAATGTCAGATACGCAGTATTTT.

V and J are TRBV6-1 and TRBJ2-1; the match to TRBD2 covers 8 bases. V gave up 6 bases and J gave up 9 bases; unmatched junction bases: 13. Germline V CDR1 and CDR2: MNHNS, SASEGT. The CDR3 totals 15 residues. CDR3 in amino acids: CASRKGAGDQFEQFF. CDR3 coding DNA: TGTGCCAGCAGGAAGGGAGCGGGAGACCAATTTGAGCAGTTCTTC.

The rearrangement uses TRBV20-1 and TRBJ2-7; the match to TRBD1 covers 8 bases. Germline trimming cut 4 bases from V and 3 bases from J; bases unmatched to any gene: 2. This CDR3 has 12 amino acids. From germline, CDR1 is DFQATT and CDR2 SNEGSKA (reference sequence). The CDR3 bases are TGCAGTGCTACGGGACAGGACTACGAGCAGTACTTC. It codes for CSATGQDYEQYF.